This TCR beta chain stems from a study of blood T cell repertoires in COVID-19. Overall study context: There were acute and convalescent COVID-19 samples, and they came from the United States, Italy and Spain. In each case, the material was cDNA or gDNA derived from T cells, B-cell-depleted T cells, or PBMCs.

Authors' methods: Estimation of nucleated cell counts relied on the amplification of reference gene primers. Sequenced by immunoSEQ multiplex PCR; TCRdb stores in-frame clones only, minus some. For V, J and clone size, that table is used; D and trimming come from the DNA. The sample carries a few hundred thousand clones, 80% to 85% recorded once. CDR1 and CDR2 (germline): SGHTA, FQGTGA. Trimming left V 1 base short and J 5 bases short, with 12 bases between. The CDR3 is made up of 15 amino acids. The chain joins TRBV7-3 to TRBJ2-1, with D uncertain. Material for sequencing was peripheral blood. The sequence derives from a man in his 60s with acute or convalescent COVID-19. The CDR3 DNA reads TGTGCCAGCAGCTTAAACCTGGTGGCCGACAATGAGCAGTTCTTC. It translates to CASSLNLVADNEQFF.